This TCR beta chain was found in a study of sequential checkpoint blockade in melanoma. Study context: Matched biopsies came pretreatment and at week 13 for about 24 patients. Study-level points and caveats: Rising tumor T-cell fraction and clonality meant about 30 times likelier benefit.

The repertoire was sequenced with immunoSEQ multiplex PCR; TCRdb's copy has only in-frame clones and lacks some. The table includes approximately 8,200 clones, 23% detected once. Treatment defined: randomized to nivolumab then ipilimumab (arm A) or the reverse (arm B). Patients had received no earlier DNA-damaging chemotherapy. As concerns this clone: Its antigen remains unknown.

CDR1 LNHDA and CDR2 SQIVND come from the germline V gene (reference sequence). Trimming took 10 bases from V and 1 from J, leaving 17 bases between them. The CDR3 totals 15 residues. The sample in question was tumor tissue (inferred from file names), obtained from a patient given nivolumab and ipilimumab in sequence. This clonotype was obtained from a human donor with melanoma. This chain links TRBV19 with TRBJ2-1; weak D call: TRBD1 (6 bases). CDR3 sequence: CATRRDTRSYNEQFF. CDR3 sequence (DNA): TGTGCCACCCGCCGGGACACACGTTCCTACAATGAGCAGTTCTTC.